A single T cell receptor beta chain is shown here with its context. This CDR3 is 17 amino acids long. From germline, CDR1 is KGHSH and CDR2 LQKENI. The V and J ends lost 3 bases and 0 bases, in that order; junction bases with no gene match: 9. Primers: 60 Vbeta forward and 13 Jbeta reverse. In the original workflow: Counted up in a later analysis, unique TCR beta chains came to some 80 million, with 9.5 million to 13 million shared. TCRdb's table, derived via immunoSEQ multiplex PCR, lists solely in-frame clones and lacks some. Clonal size and the V and J genes are those of that table, whereas D and trimming came from the DNA. The sample contains some 180,000 clones, 70% to 85% of which appear only once. This entry comes from a study of cytomegalovirus exposure and HLA in healthy donors.

The sequencing input was PBMCs. The TCR originated in a girl aged 2-9 years in good health and CMV-seropositive. The chain recombines TRBV18 with TRBJ1-2; 8 bases align to TRBD1. Written as DNA, the CDR3 is TGTGCCAGCTCACCCCTGGGACAGGCAAGAGCTAACTATGGCTACACCTTC. Translating it yields CASSPLGQARANYGYTF. The whole variable domain, remainder taken from reference TRBV18 and TRBJ1-2, is NAGVMQNPRHLVRRRGQEARLRCSPMKGHSHVYWYRQLPEEGLKFMVYLQKENIIDESGMPKERFSAEFPKEGPSILRIQQVVRGDSAAYFCASSPLGQARANYGYTFGSGTRLTVV.